This record looks at one T cell receptor beta chain sequence and its context. One junction end does not reproduce the germline sequence, and a read error may be involved. This sample is part of a study of T cells in Graves' hyperthyroidism and ophthalmopathy. CDR1 and CDR2 from the germline V gene are MNHEY and SMNVEV (reference sequence). The CDR3 has 16 residues. RNA transcripts served as the template for amplifying TCR beta CDR3 regions. In the first-round RT-PCR of the TCR CDR3, the HTBI primer set was used. TCRdb analysed the multiplex PCR reads with MiXCR anew, one entry per CDR3 protein. Among 250,000 to 300,000 distinct CDR3 sequences, 15% to 20% were seen once, and the ten largest hold over 50%.

Sequencing input: blood. The receptor was isolated from a woman aged 60-75 years with Graves' ophthalmopathy. The chain employs TRBV27 and TRBJ2-4, with 10 bases that match TRBD2. CDR3 residues: CAGSPRTSGEANIQYF. CDR3 bases: TGTGCCGGCAGTCCCCGGACTAGCGGAGAGGCAAACATTCAGTACTTC.